This T cell receptor beta chain comes out of a study of T-cell memory formation after mild COVID-19 (dated by TCRdb to 2020 to 2022). Regarding the research as a whole: Most TCR sequence clusters were specific to one of the two donors. In two donors, T-cell clones that expanded and contracted after mild COVID-19 were tracked by sequencing TCRalpha and TCRbeta repertoires over time. Two young, previously healthy adult volunteers made up the cohort, one male and one female. The full study reports these points: The second-wave clones that peaked on day 37 were not confirmed to be SARS-CoV-2 specific. Contracting CD4+ clones appeared mostly in the CM and EM memory subsets, whereas CD8+ clones were enriched in EMRA. Only two mild cases were covered in the study, and larger cohorts including severe cases with pre-infection samples were considered necessary. Clones contracting from day 15 to 85 had balanced CD4/CD8 phenotypes, while a second wave expanding from day 15 to 37 was biased towards CD4+. The detection of some responding clones in pre-infection memory suggests that pre-existing cross-reactive memory T cells joined the SARS-CoV-2 response.

A note on this clonotype: Its antigen remains undetermined. It has no much larger one-base neighbor in the sample; base qualities were not kept.

PBMCs were isolated by Ficoll-Paque density gradient centrifugation. The germline V gene supplies CDR1 SGDLS and CDR2 YYNGEE. V is trimmed back by 0 bases and J by 5 bases, and the junction contains 9 bases that no gene match accounts for. From the cysteine through the phenylalanine, the CDR3 covers 18 amino acids. The sequence is cut down to CDR3 DNA, 54 bases in frame from base 1. The sequencing machine was an Illumina NovaSeq 6000. cDNA libraries for TCRalpha and TCRbeta were prepared by 5'RACE using constant-segment primers, with sample barcodes and unique molecular identifiers added. Trizol reagent was used to extract RNA from every sample. Library amplification was performed in two PCR steps, and a second sample barcode and Illumina TruSeq adapters were introduced in the second step. Libraries were sequenced on an Illumina NovaSeq with 2 x 150 bp paired-end reads. Per the source publication's procedure: Demultiplexing of reads and collapsing into UMI-guided consensus sequences were performed with migec v1.2.7. Using mixcr v2.1.11, UMI consensuses were aligned to TRA and TRB V and J templates and then assembled into clonotypes. A clonotype was counted as expanded or contracted only if both edgeR and NoisET called the change significant, with noise models trained on biological replicates. edgeR calls used a false discovery rate-adjusted p below 0.01 and a log2 fold-change threshold of 1. As an exploratory analysis of dynamics, PCA with hierarchical clustering was applied to max-normalized trajectories of the 1000 most abundant clonotypes. Separately sequenced CD4+ and CD8+ repertoires were used to assign the CD4 or CD8 phenotype of responding clones. Clones were called with MiXCR by TCRdb after fastp trimmed the public reads at Q25, and only in-frame beta chains were retained. One record per CDR3 amino acid sequence lists the most common genes and DNA. The V and J calls, along with clone size, are taken from TCRdb and not from the paper's own processing. For this sample there are about 500,000 distinct CDR3 sequences; approximately 20% appear just once. The ten largest clones represent 12% of the sample.

Recombination linked TRBV9 to TRBJ2-2; 11 bases in between match TRBD1. This TCR was sampled from an adult woman who had mild COVID-19 (a few samples of this study predate the infection). The sample titles of this study are shuffled in the database, so cell type and time point are left out; the donor was told from shared clones. The sequenced sample was PBMCs or a T cell subset sorted from them (not recorded which). The bases are TGTGCCAGCAGCGTAGCTTATGACGGACAGGGGGCGACCGGGGAGCTGTTTTTT. Translated, this is CASSVAYDGQGATGELFF.